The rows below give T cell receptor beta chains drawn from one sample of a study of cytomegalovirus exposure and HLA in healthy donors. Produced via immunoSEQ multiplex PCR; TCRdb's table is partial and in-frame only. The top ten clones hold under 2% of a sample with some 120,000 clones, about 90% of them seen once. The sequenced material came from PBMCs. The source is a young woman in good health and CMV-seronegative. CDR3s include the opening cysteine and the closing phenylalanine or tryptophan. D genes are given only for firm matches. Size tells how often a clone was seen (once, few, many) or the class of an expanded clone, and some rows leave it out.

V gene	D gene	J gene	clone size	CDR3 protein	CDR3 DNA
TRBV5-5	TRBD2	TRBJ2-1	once	CASSLAGGPTNEQFF	TGTGCCAGCAGCTTGGCGGGGGGGCCAACCAATGAGCAGTTCTTC
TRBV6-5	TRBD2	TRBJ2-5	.	CASSYERGGYQETQYF	TGTGCCAGCAGTTACGAGCGGGGGGGGTACCAAGAGACCCAGTACTTC
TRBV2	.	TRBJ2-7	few	CASSSDTYEQYF	TGTGCCAGCAGCTCGGACACCTACGAGCAGTACTTC
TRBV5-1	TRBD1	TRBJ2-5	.	CASSKGQGGTQYF	TGCGCCAGCAGCAAAGGACAGGGTGGGACCCAGTACTTC
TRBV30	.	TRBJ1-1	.	CAWKRVSAFF	TGTGCCTGGAAACGGGTGAGTGCTTTCTTT
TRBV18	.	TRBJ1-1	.	CASSPGGANTEAFF	TGTGCCAGCTCACCAGGGGGGGCGAACACTGAAGCTTTCTTT
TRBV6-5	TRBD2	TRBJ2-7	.	CASRRTSESSYEQYF	TGTGCCAGCAGGCGGACTAGCGAGAGCTCCTACGAGCAGTACTTC
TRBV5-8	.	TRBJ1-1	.	CASSFKSLGGTEAFF	TGTGCCAGCAGCTTTAAGAGTCTCGGGGGCACTGAAGCTTTCTTT
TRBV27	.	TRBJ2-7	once	CASSRTAQSSYEQYF	TGTGCCAGCAGTCGGACAGCCCAAAGCTCCTACGAGCAGTACTTC
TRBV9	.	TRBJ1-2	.	CASSGIQGPGYGYTF	TGTGCCAGCAGCGGGATACAGGGCCCGGGGTATGGCTACACCTTC
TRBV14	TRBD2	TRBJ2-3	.	CASSQRASGTSTRDTQYF	TGTGCCAGCAGCCAAAGGGCTAGCGGGACTTCAACCAGAGATACGCAGTATTTT
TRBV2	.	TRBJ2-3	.	CASSEAGGLSTDTQYF	TGTGCCAGCAGTGAGGCGGGTGGGCTTAGCACAGATACGCAGTATTTT
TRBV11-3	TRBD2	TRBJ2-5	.	CASSRRTSGIQETQYF	TGTGCCAGCAGCCGCCGGACTAGCGGGATCCAAGAGACCCAGTACTTC
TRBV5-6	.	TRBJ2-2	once	CASSYRDIYYTGELFF	TGTGCCAGCAGCTACCGGGACATATACTACACCGGGGAGCTGTTTTTT
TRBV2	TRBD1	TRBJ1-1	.	CASRGTGGFETEAFF	TGTGCCAGCCGGGGGACAGGGGGTTTTGAGACTGAAGCTTTCTTT
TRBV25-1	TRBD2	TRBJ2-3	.	CASSGSLGLAESTDTQYF	TGTGCCAGCAGTGGGTCACTCGGACTAGCGGAGAGCACAGATACGCAGTATTTT
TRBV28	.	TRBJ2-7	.	CASSFSNRLYEQYF	TGTGCCAGCAGTTTCTCTAACAGATTATACGAGCAGTACTTC
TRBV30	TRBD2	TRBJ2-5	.	CAWSRRVAGGLLETQYF	TGTGCCTGGAGTCGTCGGGTAGCGGGGGGGCTTTTAGAGACCCAGTACTTC
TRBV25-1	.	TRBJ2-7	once	CASSDFGTRWSEQYF	TGTGCCAGCAGTGACTTCGGGACTCGGTGGTCCGAGCAGTACTTC
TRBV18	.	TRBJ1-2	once	CASSPPVRDYGYTF	TGTGCCAGCTCACCACCGGTTAGAGACTATGGCTACACCTTC
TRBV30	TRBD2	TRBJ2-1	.	CAWMRPGLEGEGSYNEQFF	TGTGCCTGGATGCGGCCGGGACTAGAGGGGGAAGGCTCCTACAATGAGCAGTTCTTC
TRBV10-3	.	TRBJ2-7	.	CAISRKASRFGSYEQYF	TGTGCCATCAGCCGAAAAGCTTCTCGTTTTGGTTCCTACGAGCAGTACTTC
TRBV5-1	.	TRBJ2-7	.	CASSRMGKDYEQYF	TGCGCCAGCAGCCGGATGGGCAAGGACTACGAGCAGTACTTC
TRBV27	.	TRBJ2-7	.	CASSDSSYEQYF	TGTGCCAGCAGTGATAGCTCCTACGAGCAGTACTTC
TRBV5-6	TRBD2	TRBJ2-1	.	CASSRPGLAGGHNEQFF	TGTGCCAGCAGCCGACCGGGGCTAGCGGGGGGGCACAATGAGCAGTTCTTC
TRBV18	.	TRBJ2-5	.	CASSPHGETQYF	TGTGCCAGCTCACCACACGGAGAGACCCAGTACTTC
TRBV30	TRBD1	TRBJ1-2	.	CAWRDLKTGLGGYTF	TGTGCCTGGAGGGATCTGAAGACAGGGTTAGGAGGCTACACCTTC
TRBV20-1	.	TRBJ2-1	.	CSSREAREQFF	TGCAGTTCGAGGGAAGCGCGTGAGCAGTTCTTC
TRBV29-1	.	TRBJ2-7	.	CSVAGRRDEQYF	TGCAGCGTCGCCGGCCGGAGGGACGAGCAGTACTTC
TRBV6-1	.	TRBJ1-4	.	CASSVWGGNEKLFF	TGTGCCAGCAGTGTTTGGGGGGGAAATGAAAAACTGTTTTTT
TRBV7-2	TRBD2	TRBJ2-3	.	CASSHIGTSGGHRDTQYF	TGTGCCAGCAGCCATATCGGGACTAGCGGGGGGCACCGGGATACGCAGTATTTT
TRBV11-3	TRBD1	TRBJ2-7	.	CASSLHGDSSYEQYF	TGTGCCAGCAGCCTCCACGGGGACAGCTCCTACGAGCAGTACTTC
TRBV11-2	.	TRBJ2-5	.	CASSSLGASVKETQYF	TGTGCCAGCAGCTCGTTAGGAGCTAGCGTAAAAGAGACCCAGTACTTC
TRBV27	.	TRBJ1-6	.	CASSFPGHSPLHF	TGTGCCAGCAGTTTCCCAGGTCATTCACCCCTCCACTTT
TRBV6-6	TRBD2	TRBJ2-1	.	CASSLSGSSYNEQFF	TGTGCCAGCAGCTTAAGCGGGAGCTCCTACAATGAGCAGTTCTTC
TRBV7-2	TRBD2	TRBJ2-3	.	CASSLTVVGLGYTDTQYF	TGTGCCAGCAGCTTAACGGTAGTCGGACTAGGGTACACAGATACGCAGTATTTT
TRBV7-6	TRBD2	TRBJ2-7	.	CASSFTGGAEQYF	TGTGCCAGCAGCTTCACGGGGGGGGCGGAGCAGTACTTC
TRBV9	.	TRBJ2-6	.	CASSVAGSGANVLTF	TGTGCCAGCAGCGTGGCGGGCTCTGGGGCCAACGTCCTGACTTTC
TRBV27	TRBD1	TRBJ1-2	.	CASSLQGVDGYGYTF	TGTGCCAGCAGTTTACAGGGGGTGGATGGGTATGGCTACACCTTC
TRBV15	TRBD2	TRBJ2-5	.	CATSRDSGGAETQYF	TGTGCCACCAGCAGAGATTCGGGGGGGGCGGAGACCCAGTACTTC
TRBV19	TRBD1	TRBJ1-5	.	CASSPDRGLGQPQHF	TGTGCCAGTAGCCCTGACAGGGGGCTTGGTCAGCCCCAGCATTTT
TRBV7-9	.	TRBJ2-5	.	CASSLWSGKVETQYF	TGTGCCAGCAGCTTATGGTCAGGGAAGGTGGAGACCCAGTACTTC
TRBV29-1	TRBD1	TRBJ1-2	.	CSDGTGVDGYTF	TGCAGCGACGGGACAGGGGTAGATGGCTACACCTTC
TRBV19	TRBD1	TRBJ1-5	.	CASSIGNKDPRQGLARGQPQHF	TGTGCCAGTAGTATAGGGAACAAGGATCCGAGACAGGGTCTCGCAAGGGGTCAGCCCCAGCATTTT
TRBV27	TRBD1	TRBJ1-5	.	CASKEQGAYQPQHF	TGTGCCAGCAAAGAACAGGGGGCCTATCAGCCCCAGCATTTT
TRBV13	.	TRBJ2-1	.	CASSPGLQGDEQFF	TGTGCCAGCAGCCCGGGACTCCAGGGCGATGAGCAGTTCTTC
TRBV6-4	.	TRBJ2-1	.	CASSDSGGAYNEQFF	TGTGCCAGCAGTGACTCAGGAGGGGCCTACAATGAGCAGTTCTTC
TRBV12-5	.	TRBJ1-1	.	CASGGDSMNTEAFF	TGTGCTAGTGGGGGTGACAGCATGAACACTGAAGCTTTCTTT
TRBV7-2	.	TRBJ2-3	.	CASSLSGGTTDTQYF	TGTGCCAGCAGCTTATCCGGGGGAACCACAGATACGCAGTATTTT
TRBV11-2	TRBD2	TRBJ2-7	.	CASSLGRGGLGLSYEQYF	TGTGCCAGCAGCCTAGGGAGAGGGGGACTAGGCCTATCCTACGAGCAGTACTTC
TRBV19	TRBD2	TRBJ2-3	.	CASSIKGSGGYDTQYF	TGTGCCAGTAGTATCAAGGGGAGCGGGGGCTATGATACGCAGTATTTT